This note documents a single TCR beta chain sequence. Its antigen remains unidentified. The record originates from a study of T cell repertoires in cytomegalovirus infection. Study background: Signatures in public TCR beta sequences pointed to both CMV infection and matching HLA type.

General study points: Frequencies of public TCR beta families were cumulated, and this identified carriers of CMV plus the relevant HLA. Within the response measured ex vivo, HLA-C-restricted CMV-specific TCR beta clonotypes were dominant.

TCRdb independently ran MiXCR on the reads; one entry per CDR3 protein. The sample consists of just over 300,000 distinct CDR3 sequences, roughly 16% of them appearing once. Material for sequencing was PBMCs. The sequence derives from a human donor in good health (CMV status not recorded). Some clones in this sample may be carry-over from other donors' samples.

CDR3 protein: CSATEQGTGAFF. The CDR3 nucleotides read TGCAGTGCGACGGAACAGGGGACAGGAGCTTTCTTT. V gene TRBV20-1 combines with J gene TRBJ1-1, with 8 bases aligning to TRBD1. With V trimmed by 6 bases and J by 10 bases, 10 bases remained unmatched. This CDR3 is 12 amino acids long. Per germline, CDR1 DFQATT and CDR2 SNEGSKA (reference sequence).